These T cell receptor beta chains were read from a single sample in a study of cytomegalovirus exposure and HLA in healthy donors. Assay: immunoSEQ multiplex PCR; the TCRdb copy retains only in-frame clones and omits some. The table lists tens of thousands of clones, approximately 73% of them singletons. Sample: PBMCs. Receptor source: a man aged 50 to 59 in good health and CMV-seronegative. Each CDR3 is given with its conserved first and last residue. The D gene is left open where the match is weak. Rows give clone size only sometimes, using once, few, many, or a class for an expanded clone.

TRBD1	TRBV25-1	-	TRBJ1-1	TGTGCCAGCAAACCGGGACAGGGGACCGCTGAAGCTTTCTTT	CASKPGQGTAEAFF
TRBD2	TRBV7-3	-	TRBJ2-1	TGTGCCAGCAGCCTTAGCGGGGGGCCTGAGCAGTTCTTC	CASSLSGGPEQFF
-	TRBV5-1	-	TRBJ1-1	TGCGCCAGCAGCCCAGGGGTACAGAGGGTCACTGAAGCTTTCTTT	CASSPGVQRVTEAFF
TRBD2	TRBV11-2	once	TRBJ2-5	TGTGCCAGCAGCTTAGAAGCGGGGGTGAGGACCCAGTACTTC	CASSLEAGVRTQYF
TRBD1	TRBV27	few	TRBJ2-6	TGTGCCAGCAGTTTATCGATGACAGGGGACCTTATAGCTCTGAGGGCCAACGTCCTGACTTTC	CASSLSMTGDLIALRANVLTF
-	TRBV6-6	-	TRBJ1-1	TGTGCCAGCAGTTACGGGGGAGGGCCTGAAGCTTTCTTT	CASSYGGGPEAFF
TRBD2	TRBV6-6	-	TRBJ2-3	TGTGCCAGCAGTACGCGACTTGCGGGGGAGACAGATACGCAGTATTTT	CASSTRLAGETDTQYF
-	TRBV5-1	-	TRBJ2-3	TGCGCCAGCAGCACGGGACAAGGGTTTATGGCCTCCACAGATACGCAGTATTTT	CASSTGQGFMASTDTQYF
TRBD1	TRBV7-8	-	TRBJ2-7	TGTGCCAGCCACAGGGGGCGCGAGCAGTACTTC	CASHRGREQYF
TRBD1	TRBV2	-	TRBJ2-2	TGTGCCAGCAGTGAGGACAGGGTTGACACCGGGGAGCTGTTTTTT	CASSEDRVDTGELFF
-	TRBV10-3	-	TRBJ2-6	TGTGCCATCAGTGAAGTCGCGGCGGGGAACTCTGGGGCCAACGTCCTGACTTTC	CAISEVAAGNSGANVLTF
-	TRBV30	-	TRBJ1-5	TGTGCCTGGAAAGCGGCGGGGGAAGGGACCCAGCATTTT	CAWKAAGEGTQHF
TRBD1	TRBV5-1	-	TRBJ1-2	TGCGCCAGCAGCGGGACAGGGTTAGGCTATGGCTACACCTTC	CASSGTGLGYGYTF
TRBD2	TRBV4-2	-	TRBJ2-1	TGTGCCAGCAGCCAAGATCCAGGCGGGGGGGGTAACAATGAGCAGTTCTTC	CASSQDPGGGGNNEQFF
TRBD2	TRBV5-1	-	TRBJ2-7	TGCGCCAGCAGCTTGGAACGGGGGGGCCGGTACGAGCAGTACTTC	CASSLERGGRYEQYF
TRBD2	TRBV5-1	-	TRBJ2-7	TGCGCCAGCAGCCTCGGGAGAGGCGGGGGGGCAGGGTACGAGCAGTACTTC	CASSLGRGGGAGYEQYF
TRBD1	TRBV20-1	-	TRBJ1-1	TGCAGGGTAACAGGGGACACTGAAGCTTTCTTT	CRVTGDTEAFF
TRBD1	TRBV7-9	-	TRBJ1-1	TGTGCCAGCAGCTCAATTCAGGGGGCCACTGAAGCTTTCTTT	CASSSIQGATEAFF
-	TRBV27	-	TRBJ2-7	TGTGCCAGCAGTTTATTTTCGTGGCGGGGCTACGAGCAGTACTTC	CASSLFSWRGYEQYF
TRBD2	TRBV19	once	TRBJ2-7	TGTGCCAGTAGTACGGACGGGAGGGTACCCTACGAGCAGTACTTC	CASSTDGRVPYEQYF
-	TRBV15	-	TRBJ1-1	TGTGCCACCAGCAGAGAAAAACAGATGAACACTGAAGCTTTCTTT	CATSREKQMNTEAFF
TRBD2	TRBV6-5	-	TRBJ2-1	TGTGCCAGCACCACCCCGGGACTAGCGAGAAATGAGCAGTTCTTC	CASTTPGLARNEQFF
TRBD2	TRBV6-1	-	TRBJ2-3	TGTGCCAGCAGTCCAAGCGGGGGGTCGGGGTTCACGCAGTATTTT	CASSPSGGSGFTQYF
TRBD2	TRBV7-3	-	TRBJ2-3	TGTGCCAGCAGCTTAACGTTTACGGGGGGTGGAGATACGCAGTATTTT	CASSLTFTGGGDTQYF
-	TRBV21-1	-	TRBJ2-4	TGTGCCAGCAGCAAAAAGGGGCAGGGGGCAGGGAACATTCAGTACTTC	CASSKKGQGAGNIQYF
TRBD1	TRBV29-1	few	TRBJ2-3	TGCAGCGTTGAAGGTTCTGGACAGGGAGTAGATACGCAGTATTTT	CSVEGSGQGVDTQYF
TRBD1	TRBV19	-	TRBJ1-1	TGTGCCAGTAGTCGCCGGGACAGAATTAACACTGAAGCTTTCTTT	CASSRRDRINTEAFF
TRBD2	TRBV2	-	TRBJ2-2	TGTGCCAGCAGTGAAGGGGGCGGGGGGACCTTCGGCGGGGAGCTGTTTTTT	CASSEGGGGTFGGELFF
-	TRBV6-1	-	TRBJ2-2	TGTGCCAGCAGTGAATGGGGACTGGGGACCGGGGAGCTGTTTTTT	CASSEWGLGTGELFF
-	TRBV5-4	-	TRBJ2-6	TGTGCCAGTTGGAGAACCGGTGACTCTGGGGCCAACGTCCTGACTTTC	CASWRTGDSGANVLTF
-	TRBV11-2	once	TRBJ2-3	TGTGCCAGCAGCCCTCACCGGGTCCTTAATACGCAGTATTTT	CASSPHRVLNTQYF
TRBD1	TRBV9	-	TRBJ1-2	TGTGCCAACAGCGTAGTGTCAGGGGGTAGTGGCTACACCTTC	CANSVVSGGSGYTF
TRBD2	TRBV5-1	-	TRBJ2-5	TGCGCCGGCAGCTCCCCACTTGGGGTGGCGGGGGGGCCTTGGCTTCAAGAGACCCAGTACTTC	CAGSSPLGVAGGPWLQETQYF
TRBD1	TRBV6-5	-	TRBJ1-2	TGTGCCAGCAGTCGGGGACAGATCGGGTGTGGCTACACCTTC	CASSRGQIGCGYTF
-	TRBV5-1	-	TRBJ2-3	TGCGCCAGCAGCCCCTCGACGGGGACTCACACAGATACGCAGTATTTT	CASSPSTGTHTDTQYF
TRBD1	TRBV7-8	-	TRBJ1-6	TGTGCCAGCAGCTTTGGGACAGGGGATTCACCCCTCCACTTT	CASSFGTGDSPLHF
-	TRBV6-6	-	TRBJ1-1	TGTGCCAGCAGCCTAACGGGGAACACTGAAGCTTTCTTT	CASSLTGNTEAFF
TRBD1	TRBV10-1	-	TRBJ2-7	TGCGCCAGCAGCCCGGGACAGGCATACGAGCAGTACTTC	CASSPGQAYEQYF
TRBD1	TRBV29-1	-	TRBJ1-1	TGCAGCGTTTCTCCGGGACAGGGCACTGAAGCTTTCTTT	CSVSPGQGTEAFF
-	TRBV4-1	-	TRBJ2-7	TGCGCCAGCAGCCAAGATCAGGTGGGTGAGCAGTACTTC	CASSQDQVGEQYF
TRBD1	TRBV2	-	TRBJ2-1	TGTGCCAGCCACGACCCTCCGGGACAGGCATACAATGAGCAGTTCTTC	CASHDPPGQAYNEQFF
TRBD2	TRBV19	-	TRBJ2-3	TGTGCCAGTAGTATAAAGGGCGGGGGTTCGCAGTATTTT	CASSIKGGGSQYF
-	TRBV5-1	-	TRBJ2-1	TGCGCCAGCAGCGTCCACGTGGGAGGTGAGCAGTTCTTC	CASSVHVGGEQFF
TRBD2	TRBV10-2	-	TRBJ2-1	TGCGCCAGCAGTGGATCCGGGACTAGCGGGGGTTGGGTTGCTAATGAGCAGTTCTTC	CASSGSGTSGGWVANEQFF
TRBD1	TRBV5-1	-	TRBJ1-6	TGCGCCAGCAGCTTGGGGACAGGGGATTCACCCCTCCACTTT	CASSLGTGDSPLHF
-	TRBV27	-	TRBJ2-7	TGTGCCAGCAGTTTAACCAGCGGTGTTCCCTACGAGCAGTACTTC	CASSLTSGVPYEQYF
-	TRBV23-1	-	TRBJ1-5	TGCGCCAGCAGTCAAGTTAATAATCAGCCCCAGCATTTT	CASSQVNNQPQHF
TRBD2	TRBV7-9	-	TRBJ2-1	TGTGCCAGCAGCTTAGGGTCTGGGCGGGGGGGCCACAATGAGCAGTTCTTC	CASSLGSGRGGHNEQFF
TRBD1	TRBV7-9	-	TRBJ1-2	TGTGCCAGCAGCCTGGGGGGGACAGGGGCTCACTATGGCTACACCTTC	CASSLGGTGAHYGYTF
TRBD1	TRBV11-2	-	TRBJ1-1	TGTGCCAGCAGCACCCACAGGGGTGGCACTGAAGCTTTCTTT	CASSTHRGGTEAFF
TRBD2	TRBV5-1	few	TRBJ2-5	TGCGCCAGCGGTCCAGCGGGGGGACAAGAGACCCAGTACTTC	CASGPAGGQETQYF
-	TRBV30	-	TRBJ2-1	TGTGCCTGGAATCGCAGGGAAATATTGCCCAGCTCCTACAATGAGCAGTTCTTC	CAWNRREILPSSYNEQFF
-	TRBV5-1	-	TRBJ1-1	TGCGCCAGCAGCCATGACAGGAACACTGAAGCTTTCTTT	CASSHDRNTEAFF
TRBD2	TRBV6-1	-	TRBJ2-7	TGTGCCAGCAGCCCTCTAGCGGCCAGCTCCTACGAGCAGTACTTC	CASSPLAASSYEQYF
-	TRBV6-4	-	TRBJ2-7	TGTGCCAGCTTACCCCGGGGCTACGAGCAGTACTTC	CASLPRGYEQYF
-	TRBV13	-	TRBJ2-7	TGTGCCAGCAGCTTAAATCCAGGGGCGAGGGAGCAGTACTTC	CASSLNPGAREQYF
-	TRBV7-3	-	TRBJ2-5	TGTGCCAGCAGCTTTGACGGTCGGGGGAGAGATTCCCAGTACTTC	CASSFDGRGRDSQYF
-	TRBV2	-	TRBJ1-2	TGTGCCAGCGTGGGGGGAGGGCCCGACAGGGGCTACACCTTC	CASVGGGPDRGYTF
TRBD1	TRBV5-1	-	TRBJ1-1	TGCGCCAGCAGCCCAGGGGGACGAGGCGCTGAAGCTTTCTTT	CASSPGGRGAEAFF
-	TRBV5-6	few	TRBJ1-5	TGTGCCAGCAGCTTGGCCGGGGGGTATGGCAATCAGCCCCAGCATTTT	CASSLAGGYGNQPQHF